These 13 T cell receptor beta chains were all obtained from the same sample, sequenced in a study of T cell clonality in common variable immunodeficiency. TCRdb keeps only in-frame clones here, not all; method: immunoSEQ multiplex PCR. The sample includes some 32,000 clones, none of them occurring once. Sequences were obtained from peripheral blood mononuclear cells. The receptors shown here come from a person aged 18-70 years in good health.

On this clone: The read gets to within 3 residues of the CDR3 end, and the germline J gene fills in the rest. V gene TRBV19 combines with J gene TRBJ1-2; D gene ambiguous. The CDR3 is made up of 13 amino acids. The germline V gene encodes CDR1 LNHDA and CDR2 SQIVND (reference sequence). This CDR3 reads CASSIEGYNDYTF. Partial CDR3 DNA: TGTGCCAGTAGTATTGAGGGCTACAATGAC.

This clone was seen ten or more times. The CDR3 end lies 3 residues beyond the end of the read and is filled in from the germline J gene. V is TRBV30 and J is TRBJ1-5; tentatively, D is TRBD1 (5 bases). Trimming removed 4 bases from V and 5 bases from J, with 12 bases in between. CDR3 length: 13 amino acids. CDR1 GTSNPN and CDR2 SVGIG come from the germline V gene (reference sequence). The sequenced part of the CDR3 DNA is TGTGCCTGGACCTCGACGGGGGATCAGCCC. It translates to CAWTSTGDQP. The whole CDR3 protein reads CAWTSTGDQPQHF.

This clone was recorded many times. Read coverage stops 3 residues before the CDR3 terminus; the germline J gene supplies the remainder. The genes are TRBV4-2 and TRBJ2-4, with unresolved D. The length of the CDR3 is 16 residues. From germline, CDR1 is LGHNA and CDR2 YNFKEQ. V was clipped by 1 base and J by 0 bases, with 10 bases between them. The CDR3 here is CASSQAYQIAKNIQYF. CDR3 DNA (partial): TGTGCCAGCAGCCAAGCTTATCAGATAGCCAAAAACATT.

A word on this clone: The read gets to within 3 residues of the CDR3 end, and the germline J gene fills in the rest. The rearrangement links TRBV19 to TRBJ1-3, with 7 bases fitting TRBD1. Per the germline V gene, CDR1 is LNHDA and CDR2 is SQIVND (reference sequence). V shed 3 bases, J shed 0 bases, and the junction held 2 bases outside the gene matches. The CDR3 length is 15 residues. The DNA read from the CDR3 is TGTGCCAGTAGTATGGCAGGGGGCTCTGGAAACACC. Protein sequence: CASSMAGGSGNT. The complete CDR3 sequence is CASSMAGGSGNTIYF.

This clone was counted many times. Incomplete CDR3 DNA: TGTGCCAGCAGTTTAGTTACGGCAGGGATGGGAGAAAAA. This codes for CASSLVTAGMGEK. The CDR3, in full, reads CASSLVTAGMGEKLFF. This chain links TRBV12-3 or TRBV12-4 with TRBJ1-4; D perhaps matches TRBD1 (5 bases). The read terminates 3 residues before the CDR3 end, so the remaining end is supplied by the germline J gene. V lost 1 base and J lost 8, with 17 bases in between. The CDR3 is made up of 16 amino acids.

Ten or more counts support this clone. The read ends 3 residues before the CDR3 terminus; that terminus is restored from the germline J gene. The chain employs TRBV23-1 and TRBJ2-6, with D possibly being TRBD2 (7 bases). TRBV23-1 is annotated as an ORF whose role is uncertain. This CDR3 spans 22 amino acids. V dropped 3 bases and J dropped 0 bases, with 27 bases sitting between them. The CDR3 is CASSHVRRGARFESSGANVLTF. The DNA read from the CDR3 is TGCGCCAGCAGTCATGTCCGTCGGGGGGCAAGGTTCGAGAGCTCTGGGGCCAACGTC.

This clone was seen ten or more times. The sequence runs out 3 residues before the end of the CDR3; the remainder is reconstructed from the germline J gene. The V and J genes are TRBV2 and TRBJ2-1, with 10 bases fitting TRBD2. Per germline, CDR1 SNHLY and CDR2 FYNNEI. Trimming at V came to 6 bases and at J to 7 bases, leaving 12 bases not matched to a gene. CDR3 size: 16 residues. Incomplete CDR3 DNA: TGTGCCAGCAGACCACTAGCGGGACAGGTAGCAAATGAG. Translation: CASRPLAGQVANE. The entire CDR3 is CASRPLAGQVANEQFF. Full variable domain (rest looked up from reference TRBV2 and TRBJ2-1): EPEVTQTPSHQVTQMGQEVILRCVPISNHLYFYWYRQILGQKVEFLVSFYNNEISEKSEIFDDQFSVERPDGSNFTLKIRSTKLEDSAMYFCASRPLAGQVANEQFFGPGTRLTVL.

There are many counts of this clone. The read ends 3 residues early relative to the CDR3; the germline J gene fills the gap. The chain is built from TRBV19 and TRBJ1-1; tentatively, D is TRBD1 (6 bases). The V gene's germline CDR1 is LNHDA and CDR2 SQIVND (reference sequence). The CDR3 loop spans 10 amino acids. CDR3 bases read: TGTGCCAGCCAGGGGTTCGAA. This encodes CASQGFE. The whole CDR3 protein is CASQGFEAFF.

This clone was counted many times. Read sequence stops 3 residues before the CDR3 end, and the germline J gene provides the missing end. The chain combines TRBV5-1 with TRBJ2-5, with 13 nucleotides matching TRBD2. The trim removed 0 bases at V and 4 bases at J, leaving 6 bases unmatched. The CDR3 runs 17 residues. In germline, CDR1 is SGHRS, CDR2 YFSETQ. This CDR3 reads CASSLGTTSGRVETQYF. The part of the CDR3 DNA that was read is TGCGCCAGCAGCTTGGGCACCACTAGCGGGAGGGTAGAGACC.

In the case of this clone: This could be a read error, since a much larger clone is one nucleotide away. The CDR3 reads CASSIADRAEKLFF. The CDR3 DNA, read in part, is TGTGCCAGTAGTATAGCGGACAGGGCGGAAAAG. The genes are TRBV19 and TRBJ2-2, with 8 bases that match TRBD1. Read coverage stops 3 residues before the CDR3 terminus; the germline J gene supplies the remainder. The CDR3 spans 14 residues. The V gene's germline CDR1 is LNHDA and CDR2 SQIVND (reference sequence).

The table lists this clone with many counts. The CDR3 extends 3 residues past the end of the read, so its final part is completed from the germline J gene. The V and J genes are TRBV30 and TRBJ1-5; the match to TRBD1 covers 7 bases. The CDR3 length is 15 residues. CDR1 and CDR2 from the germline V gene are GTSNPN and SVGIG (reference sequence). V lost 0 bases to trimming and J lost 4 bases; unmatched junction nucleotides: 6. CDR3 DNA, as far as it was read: TGTGCCTGGAGTGTAGAGACAGGGAGGAATCAGCCC. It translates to CAWSVETGRNQP. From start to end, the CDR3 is CAWSVETGRNQPQHF.

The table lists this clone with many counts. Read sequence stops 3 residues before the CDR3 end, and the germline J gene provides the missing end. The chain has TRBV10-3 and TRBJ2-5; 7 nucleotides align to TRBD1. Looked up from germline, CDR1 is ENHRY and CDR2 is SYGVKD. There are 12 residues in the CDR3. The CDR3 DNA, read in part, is TGTGCAAGTAGGGGGCTCGAGGAGACC. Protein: CASRGLEET. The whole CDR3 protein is CASRGLEETQYF.

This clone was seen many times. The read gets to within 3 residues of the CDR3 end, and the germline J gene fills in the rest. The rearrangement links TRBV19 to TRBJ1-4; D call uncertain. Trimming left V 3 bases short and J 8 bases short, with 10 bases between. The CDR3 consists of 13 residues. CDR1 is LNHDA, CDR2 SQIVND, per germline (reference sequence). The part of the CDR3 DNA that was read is TGTGCCAGTAGTATCGGGGTGGAGGAAAAA. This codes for CASSIGVEEK. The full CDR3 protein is CASSIGVEEKLFF.